A selection of T cell receptor beta chains follows, all from one sample in a study of spatial heterogeneity in lung cancer. From the 5' RACE reads, TCRdb called clonotypes with MiXCR, one entry per CDR3 protein. The table includes several thousand distinct CDR3 sequences, 6.5% to 8.5% detected once. The sequences come from lung tumor tissue, collected at surgery. The receptors derive from a male donor with early-stage non-small cell lung cancer. Both conserved end residues are part of each CDR3. D genes are given only for firm matches. Clone size is given for some rows only: seen once, a few or many times, or a class if the clone is expanded.

clone size,J gene,D gene,V gene,CDR3 protein,CDR3 DNA
many,TRBJ2-7,-,TRBV5-1,CASSTRQAYEQYF,TGCGCCAGCAGCACCCGACAAGCCTACGAGCAGTACTTC
large,TRBJ1-5,-,TRBV28,CASTRDGNQPQHF,TGTGCCAGCACCCGGGACGGCAATCAGCCCCAGCATTTT
large,TRBJ1-1,-,TRBV30,CAWSDLLPGEAFF,TGTGCCTGGAGTGACCTCCTCCCGGGGGAAGCTTTCTTT
many,TRBJ2-7,-,TRBV7-9,CASSRGVREQYF,TGTGCCAGCAGCCGCGGGGTACGCGAGCAGTACTTC
many,TRBJ1-5,-,TRBV5-1,CTSSLTGEGPNQPQHF,TGCACCAGCAGCTTGACGGGGGAAGGCCCCAATCAGCCCCAGCATTTT
medium-sized,TRBJ1-4,-,TRBV7-9,CASSPGRGGEKLFF,TGTGCCAGCAGTCCCGGCAGGGGCGGTGAAAAACTGTTTTTT
many,TRBJ2-7,-,TRBV19,CASSIRAGSEQYF,TGTGCCAGTAGTATACGGGCAGGGAGCGAGCAGTACTTC
many,TRBJ2-3,TRBD2,TRBV4-1,CASSQGNPLAGVRRTDTQYF,TGCGCCAGCAGCCAAGGGAATCCCCTAGCGGGAGTAAGGCGCACAGATACGCAGTATTTT
many,TRBJ2-1,TRBD2,TRBV12-3/TRBV12-4,CASIPGLAGGEQFF,TGTGCCAGCATTCCGGGACTAGCGGGGGGAGAGCAGTTCTTC
many,TRBJ2-5,-,TRBV10-1,CASSELRGGETQYF,TGCGCCAGCAGTGAGTTACGGGGTGGAGAGACCCAGTACTTC
many,TRBJ2-7,TRBD2,TRBV6-5,CASRPGTSGAYEQYF,TGTGCCAGCAGGCCTGGGACTAGCGGGGCCTACGAGCAGTACTTC
medium-sized,TRBJ2-5,TRBD2,TRBV6-5,CASSFGTTEGQETQYF,TGTGCCAGCAGTTTCGGGACTACGGAGGGGCAAGAGACCCAGTACTTC
medium-sized,TRBJ1-2,-,TRBV7-2,CASSLVPGPDYGYTF,TGTGCCAGCAGCTTAGTTCCGGGACCAGACTATGGCTACACCTTC
medium-sized,TRBJ1-2,-,TRBV6-1,CASSESSTGTGYTF,TGTGCCAGCAGTGAAAGTAGCACGGGGACTGGCTACACCTTC
few,TRBJ2-7,-,TRBV12-3/TRBV12-4,CASSLGGGRRGDEQYF,TGTGCCAGCAGTTTAGGTGGGGGCCGGAGGGGCGACGAGCAGTACTTC
many,TRBJ1-3,TRBD1,TRBV15,CATSSRGRGNTIYF,TGTGCCACCAGCAGCAGGGGGCGAGGAAACACCATATATTTT
many,TRBJ2-6,-,TRBV14,CASSQDIVGLTF,TGTGCCAGCAGCCAAGATATTGTAGGTCTGACTTTC
many,TRBJ2-7,-,TRBV28,CASSRGDSSYEQYF,TGTGCCAGCAGCCGGGGGGACAGCTCCTACGAGCAGTACTTC
medium-sized,TRBJ1-1,-,TRBV18,CASSPRRTWDTEAFF,TGTGCCAGCTCGCCACGGAGGACATGGGACACTGAAGCTTTCTTT
many,TRBJ2-5,TRBD2,TRBV11-2,CASSPDSGGTQYF,TGTGCCAGCAGCCCCGACTCGGGGGGGACCCAGTACTTC
medium-sized,TRBJ2-1,TRBD1,TRBV6-1,CASRMDRGQNEQFF,TGTGCCAGCAGGATGGACAGGGGGCAAAATGAGCAGTTCTTC
few,TRBJ2-7,-,TRBV14,CASSPYRGGTYEQYF,TGTGCCAGCAGTCCGTACCGCGGCGGGACCTACGAGCAGTACTTC
many,TRBJ2-5,-,TRBV11-2,CASSFGGRQETQYF,TGTGCCAGCAGCTTCGGAGGGCGCCAAGAGACCCAGTACTTC
many,TRBJ2-7,-,TRBV27,CASSYEGHSSSEQYF,TGTGCCAGCAGTTACGAGGGGCATTCTTCCTCCGAGCAGTACTTC
many,TRBJ2-1,-,TRBV20-1,CSAPDAQRHEQFF,TGCAGTGCCCCGGACGCCCAACGCCATGAGCAGTTCTTC
medium-sized,TRBJ1-3,-,TRBV6-6,CASSPLSLSGNTIYF,TGTGCCAGCAGCCCTCTCTCATTATCCGGAAACACCATATATTTT
-,TRBJ2-3,TRBD2,TRBV6-1,CASSKALHGTSGGTDTQYF,TGTGCCAGCAGTAAAGCCTTGCACGGGACTAGCGGGGGGACAGATACGCAGTATTTT
medium-sized,TRBJ2-1,TRBD2,TRBV28,CASSLVPGLAPGRGNEQFF,TGTGCCAGCAGTTTAGTCCCGGGACTAGCGCCAGGCCGCGGGAATGAGCAGTTCTTC
medium-sized,TRBJ2-7,TRBD2,TRBV7-2,CASSLMAGLAGVGYEQYF,TGTGCCAGCAGCTTAATGGCGGGACTAGCGGGAGTGGGGTACGAGCAGTACTTC
medium-sized,TRBJ1-5,-,TRBV6-1,CASSFLYSNQPQHF,TGTGCCAGCAGTTTTCTTTATAGCAATCAGCCCCAGCATTTT
-,TRBJ2-4,-,TRBV4-1,CASSQDPAYPAKNIQYF,TGCGCCAGCAGCCAAGATCCGGCTTACCCAGCCAAAAACATTCAGTACTTC
many,TRBJ1-2,TRBD1,TRBV7-8,CASSYGQGNYGYTF,TGTGCCAGCAGCTATGGACAGGGGAACTATGGCTACACCTTC
many,TRBJ2-1,-,TRBV19,CASSQIQGRDEQFF,TGTGCCAGTAGCCAAATTCAGGGGAGGGATGAGCAGTTCTTC
many,TRBJ2-7,-,TRBV29-1,CSVDIMSGEQYF,TGCAGCGTTGATATTATGTCTGGTGAGCAGTACTTC
medium-sized,TRBJ2-1,TRBD2,TRBV5-1,CASSRESGAYNEQFF,TGCGCCAGCAGCCGCGAAAGCGGGGCTTACAATGAGCAGTTCTTC
medium-sized,TRBJ1-2,-,TRBV7-2,CASSPLRGYTF,TGTGCCAGCAGCCCCCTAAGGGGCTACACCTTC
medium-sized,TRBJ1-1,TRBD1,TRBV12-3/TRBV12-4,CASRPDRGRGEAFF,TGTGCCAGCAGGCCCGACAGGGGGAGGGGTGAAGCTTTCTTT
medium-sized,TRBJ1-3,-,TRBV7-2,CASSLRLGPGGNTIYF,TGTGCCAGCAGCTTACGCCTAGGGCCGGGTGGAAACACCATATATTTT
medium-sized,TRBJ2-2,-,TRBV5-1,CASSLVTTGELFF,TGCGCCAGCAGCTTGGTAACAACCGGGGAGCTGTTTTTT
medium-sized,TRBJ2-5,TRBD2,TRBV11-2,CASSSLTSTQTQYF,TGTGCCAGCAGCTCCCTGACTAGCACCCAAACCCAGTACTTC
many,TRBJ2-5,TRBD2,TRBV7-3,CASSSAPSAGGAETQYF,TGTGCCAGCAGCTCCGCGCCTTCAGCGGGGGGGGCAGAGACCCAGTACTTC
many,TRBJ2-1,-,TRBV7-2,CASSSTGSVPNEQFF,TGTGCCAGCAGCTCAACAGGGAGTGTTCCGAATGAGCAGTTCTTC